Here is one T cell receptor (beta chain) with its context. It has no known antigen specificity. Nothing much larger sits one base from this clone, and base qualities are not available. During colonoscopy, one to two rectal pinch biopsies were obtained for research purposes. No immunosuppressive medication had been given to the ulcerative colitis patients before the diagnostic colonoscopy. Before DNA isolation, rectal biopsies were subjected to proteinase K digestion. The Wizard kit (Promega) was used to extract genomic DNA from both blood and intestinal samples. The sample comes from a study of pediatric ulcerative colitis (dated by TCRdb to the late 2010s). Background on the whole study: Of the ulcerative colitis patients, over 5 had pancolitis and two had left-sided colitis, and histology in every patient was consistent with ulcerative colitis. From nine newly diagnosed, treatment-naive pediatric ulcerative colitis patients and a handful of non-IBD control children, paired blood and rectal samples were collected. By Pediatric Ulcerative Colitis Activity Index, a couple of patients had mild disease, several had moderate disease and three had acute severe colitis.

Rearranged CDR3 beta regions were amplified from genomic DNA with multiplex V and J primers using the immunoSEQ TRB Survey service. To keep sequencing depth the same across samples, survey-level depth of up to 500,000 reads per sample was applied. The libraries were purified, combined into pools and sequenced with Illumina technology. The published analysis was carried out like this. Productive clonality, sample overlap, pairwise scatters, CDR3 beta length, V/D/J gene usage and productiveness were assessed with immunoSEQ online tools. Calculated diversity was the number of unique rearrangements divided by total templates times 100; Shannon and Simpson indices were also computed. For principal component analysis, Z-score normalized data were analyzed with the R prcomp function and the ggbiplot package. Morisita's index was used to quantify the clonal overlap between blood and rectum within each subject. In TCRdb, the immuneACCESS table is reduced to in-frame sequences with V and J assigned. These tables do not hold every clone; where another copy was compared, an unresolved V gene accounts for under half, and the others remain unexplained. V, J and clone size were drawn from that table, and D and trimming were deduced from the DNA. The sample profile shows 35,000 or so clones; roughly 72% of them were found once. The ten largest clones capture around 0.74% of the sample.

Findings and caveats that apply to the study as a whole: Features of the rectal repertoire distinguished controls, mild-moderate colitis patients and acute severe colitis patients, and in acute severe colitis, rectal diversity was reduced because of clonal expansions. Because the repertoires came from total lymphocyte DNA, rare subsets such as regulatory T cells may have patterns that are not reflected. Clonal overlap between a subject's own blood and rectum was significantly greater in ulcerative colitis patients than in controls, which suggests more T cell trafficking to inflamed tissue. For technical reasons, blood samples from a couple of patients gave substantially fewer templates, and these samples were excluded from the blood-rectal overlap analysis. Rectal pinch biopsies may have included blood-derived T cells, especially in patients with overt colitis. A couple of rectal CDR3 clonotypes turned up in every ulcerative colitis patient but in none of the controls. The healthy control group was small, with only a few individuals.

Material: gut tissue. The receptor's source is a boy younger than 18 with moderate ulcerative colitis.

The sequence in DNA is TGTGCCAGCAGCCAAGATGGGGGGGACAATGAGCAGTTCTTC. Translated, this is CASSQDGGDNEQFF. This sequence uses TRBV4-2 and TRBJ2-1, with 7 bases matching TRBD2. V loses 0 bases at its end and J loses 5 bases; junction bases beyond the gene matches: 1. The germline V gene encodes CDR1 LGHNA and CDR2 YNFKEQ. From cysteine to phenylalanine, the CDR3 is 14 amino acids long. CDR3 DNA only is kept here, 42 bases in frame from base 1.